This entry lists 17 T cell receptor beta chains sequenced from one sample in a study of shared clonotypes between healthy human individuals. Using immunoSEQ multiplex PCR, the repertoire was profiled, and TCRdb retains in-frame clones only, with some absent. The sample has 500,000 to 650,000 clones; roughly four fifths are singletons. The sample was PBMCs. The origin of the receptors is a woman aged 40 to 50 in good health. Some clones in this sample may be carry-over from other donors' samples.

The chain joins TRBV5-1 to TRBJ2-3; D gene ambiguous. Germline V gene sequence: CDR1 SGHRS, CDR2 YFSETQ. Trimming removed 1 base from V and 2 bases from J, with 14 bases in between. The CDR3 length is 16 residues. The CDR3 is CASSLPSAPYTDTQYF. In DNA form, the CDR3 reads TGCGCCAGCAGCTTGCCCTCGGCCCCTTACACAGATACGCAGTATTTT.

This sequence joins TRBV7-2 and TRBJ2-7; the match to TRBD2 covers 9 bases. V trimming: 6 bases; J trimming: 5 bases; junction bases outside the gene matches: 11. Germline V gene lookup returns CDR1 SGHTA and CDR2 FQGNSA. The CDR3 totals 15 residues. Here the CDR3 reads CASRPGLATAHEQYF. The CDR3 coding sequence is TGTGCCAGCAGACCGGGACTAGCAACGGCCCACGAGCAGTACTTC. The full variable domain, rest sourced from reference TRBV7-2 and TRBJ2-7, is GAGVSQSPSNKVTEKGKDVELRCDPISGHTALYWYRQSLGQGLEFLIYFQGNSAPDKSGLPSDRFSAERTGGSVSTLTIQRTQQEDSAVYLCASRPGLATAHEQYFGPGTRLTVT.

This sequence joins TRBV28 and TRBJ1-5; D not resolved. The V gene's germline CDR1 is MDHEN and CDR2 SYDVKM. The CDR3 totals 12 residues. Trimming took 2 bases from V and 6 from J, leaving 5 bases between them. The CDR3 bases are TGTGCCAGCAGTTTAGTGATTCAGCCCCAGCATTTT. Amino acids: CASSLVIQPQHF.

The CDR3 here is CASSRAGQIQETQYF. The CDR3 bases are TGTGCCAGCTCACGCGCGGGACAGATCCAAGAGACCCAGTACTTC. The chain employs TRBV18 and TRBJ2-5; D possibly corresponds to TRBD1 (7 bases). In germline, CDR1 is KGHSH, CDR2 LQKENI. V was pared by 4 bases and J by 1 base, with 13 bases between. The CDR3 length is 15 residues.

V and J are TRBV11-2 and TRBJ1-5; D remains ambiguous. The CDR3 runs to 17 residues. Germline loops: CDR1 SGHAT, CDR2 FQNNGV. Trimming removed 2 bases from V and 7 bases from J, with 21 bases in between. CDR3 region: CASSLSANPALGQPQHF. The CDR3 bases are TGTGCCAGCAGCTTATCAGCCAATCCCGCTTTGGGCCAGCCCCAGCATTTT.

The genes are TRBV29-1 and TRBJ1-1; D unresolved. The V end lost 8 bases, the J end lost 1 base, and 14 bases lay between the germline ends. The germline CDR1 and CDR2 sequences are SQVTM and ANQGSEA. This CDR3 is 13 amino acids long. The CDR3 nucleotides read TGCAGCACCCTGTCCTGGGGGAACACTGAAGCTTTCTTT. Its protein product is CSTLSWGNTEAFF.

The chain couples TRBV15 to TRBJ2-1; 10 nucleotides line up with TRBD2. CDR3 length: 15 residues. The germline V gene encodes CDR1 LNHNV and CDR2 YYDKDF (reference sequence). V lost 3 bases to trimming and J lost 6 bases; unmatched junction nucleotides: 5. CDR3 protein: CATSSLAGVGNEQFF. CDR3 coding DNA: TGTGCCACCAGCAGCCTAGCGGGAGTCGGCAATGAGCAGTTCTTC.

The V gene is TRBV9, the J gene TRBJ1-4; 7 bases fit TRBD1. The CDR3 contains 14 residues. In germline, CDR1 is SGDLS, CDR2 YYNGEE. The trim removed 4 bases at V and 4 bases at J, leaving 4 bases unmatched. As DNA, the CDR3 is TGTGCCAGCAGCCTGACAGGGAGTAATGAAAAACTGTTTTTT. Residues: CASSLTGSNEKLFF. The variable domain in full, with the rest retrieved from reference TRBV9 and TRBJ1-4, is DSGVTQTPKHLITATGQRVTLRCSPRSGDLSVYWYQQSLDQGLQFLIQYYNGEERAKGNILERFSAQQFPDLHSELNLSSLELGDSALYFCASSLTGSNEKLFFGSGTQLSVL.

With regard to this clone: Other DNA sequences in this specimen translate into the identical CDR3. The rearrangement joins TRBV29-1 to TRBJ2-1, with 10 nucleotides matching TRBD1. With 4 bases clipped from V and 4 bases from J, the junction kept 1 base outside the gene matches. Germline CDR1 and CDR2: SQVTM and ANQGSEA. This CDR3 spans 13 amino acids. CDR3 sequence: CSVGQGAYNEQFF. The DNA for the CDR3 is TGCAGCGTTGGACAGGGGGCTTACAATGAGCAGTTCTTC.

There are a few counts of this clone. The chain carries TRBV19 and TRBJ2-2; the D is unclear. Trimming removed 3 bases from V and 7 bases from J, with 6 bases in between. The germline gives CDR1 LNHDA, CDR2 SQIVND (reference sequence). The CDR3 is made up of 12 amino acids. In DNA, the CDR3 is TGTGCCAGTAGTATGGGAATCGGGGAGCTGTTTTTT. Protein product: CASSMGIGELFF.

This clone was seen only once. The rearrangement joins TRBV4-1 to TRBJ2-7; D is unresolved. Between the trimmed V and J ends, which lost 2 bases and 5 bases, there was a span of 19 bases. This CDR3 region has 16 residues. Germline-derived CDR1 and CDR2 are MGHRA and YSYEKL. CDR3 amino acids: CASSQSLLRSVHEQYF. The CDR3 nucleotides are TGCGCCAGCAGCCAAAGCCTTTTGCGCAGTGTCCACGAGCAGTACTTC.

The V gene is TRBV7-3, the J gene TRBJ2-1, with 11 bases matching TRBD2. The V gene's germline CDR1 is SGHTA and CDR2 FQGTGA. Trimming removed 2 bases from V and 5 bases from J; junction bases left unmatched: 5. The length of the CDR3 is 16 residues. This chain's CDR3 is CASSLSPTSGNNEQFF. As DNA, the CDR3 is TGTGCCAGCAGCTTATCGCCGACTAGCGGGAACAATGAGCAGTTCTTC.

Regarding this clone: This same CDR3 is encoded by further DNA sequences in the sample. The chain employs TRBV7-6 and TRBJ2-5; D gene unclear. The V end lost 3 bases, the J end lost 2 bases, and 4 bases lay between the germline ends. This CDR3 has 12 amino acids. CDR1 is SGHVS and CDR2 is FNYEAQ in the germline V gene. The CDR3 nucleotides read TGTGCCAGCAGCTTGGGTCAAGAGACCCAGTACTTC. It specifies CASSLGQETQYF.

The chain carries TRBV7-2 and TRBJ2-2; TRBD1 is a possible D gene (6 bases). The CDR3 is 16 amino acids. The V gene lost 5 bases and the J gene lost 5 bases, with 18 bases spanning the gap. Per germline, CDR1 SGHTA and CDR2 FQGNSA. CDR3 protein: CASSQQGVRATGELFF. CDR3 nucleotide sequence: TGTGCCAGCAGCCAACAGGGCGTAAGAGCGACCGGGGAGCTGTTTTTT.

Comments on this clone: Other DNA sequences in this sample translate to the same CDR3. This rearrangement joins TRBV7-9 to TRBJ1-1; D is undetermined. The CDR3 loop spans 13 amino acids. From germline, CDR1 is SEHNR and CDR2 FQNEAQ (reference sequence). V was trimmed by 5 bases and J by 0 bases, leaving 7 bases between them. DNA of the CDR3: TGTGCCAGCAGCCCCCACATGAACACTGAAGCTTTCTTT. Protein sequence: CASSPHMNTEAFF.

The chain is built from TRBV14 and TRBJ2-5; D tentatively reads TRBD1 or TRBD2 (6 bases each). CDR3 length equals 16 residues. V was cut by 0 bases and J by 1 base, with 12 bases left in between. Germline V gene sequence: CDR1 SGHDN, CDR2 FVKESK. CDR3 sequence reads: CASSQDSRGRQETQYF. The CDR3 nucleotides read TGTGCCAGCAGCCAAGATTCCCGGGGGCGCCAAGAGACCCAGTACTTC.

This clone was found a few times. Other DNA sequences in this specimen translate into the identical CDR3. This chain joins TRBV2 and TRBJ2-5, with D unresolved. Deletions cut 7 bases from V and 2 bases from J, with 8 bases between. The CDR3 is 12 residues long. In germline, CDR1 is SNHLY, CDR2 FYNNEI. The CDR3 region is CASKSVQETQYF. CDR3 nucleotide sequence: TGTGCCAGCAAAAGCGTACAAGAGACCCAGTACTTC.